The rows below give T cell receptor beta chains drawn from one sample of a study of a mutant IDH1 vaccine in newly diagnosed glioma. Assay: immunoSEQ multiplex PCR; the TCRdb copy retains only in-frame clones and omits some. Of approximately 57,000 clones in the sample, 81% were seen once. These receptors' targets are unknown. Sequencing used PBMCs, obtained from a glioma patient whose treatment included an IDH1 peptide vaccine. The source of these receptors is a woman aged 40-49 years with glioma. Some clones in this sample may be carry-over from other donors' samples. Both conserved end residues are part of each CDR3. A D gene is named only where the DNA matches it firmly. Size is stated for part of the rows, as once, few or many counts, or as a class when the clone is expanded.

.	TRBV12-5	TRBJ1-5	.	TGTGCTAGTGGTTACGGATTATCCATCGGTAGCAATCAGCCCCAGCATTTT	CASGYGLSIGSNQPQHF
TRBD1	TRBV5-6	TRBJ2-7	.	TGTGCCAGCAGCTGGGGGACAGGATTCTACGAGCAGTACTTC	CASSWGTGFYEQYF
.	TRBV14	TRBJ1-6	.	TGTGCCAGCAGCCAAGATCGGGGTGGATCACCCCTCCACTTT	CASSQDRGGSPLHF
.	TRBV18	TRBJ1-1	.	TGTGCCAGCTCACCAGGAGGGGCGGAAGCTTTCTTT	CASSPGGAEAFF
TRBD1	TRBV30	TRBJ2-7	once	TGTGCCTGGAGCGCAGGGGGCTCGGCCCCCTACGAGCAGTACTTC	CAWSAGGSAPYEQYF
.	TRBV7-8	TRBJ2-3	.	TGTGCCAGCAGCTTCGTTGCGGGGGCCTCGGGTACGCAGTATTTT	CASSFVAGASGTQYF
.	TRBV5-1	TRBJ1-1	.	TGCGCCAGCAGCTTGGGGGGCTGGAACACTGAAGCTTTCTTT	CASSLGGWNTEAFF
TRBD1	TRBV4-1	TRBJ1-2	.	TGCGCCAGCAGCCCCCCGGGACAGGAGAATGGCTACACCTTC	CASSPPGQENGYTF
.	TRBV30	TRBJ1-5	few	TGTGCCTGGAGTAAAGGGACATATAGTTCGGGAAATCAGCCCCAGCATTTT	CAWSKGTYSSGNQPQHF
TRBD2	TRBV9	TRBJ2-5	once	TGTGCCAGCAGCGTAGAAGGACTAGCGGGGTACGAGACCCAGTACTTC	CASSVEGLAGYETQYF
.	TRBV18	TRBJ1-4	.	TGTGCCAGCTCACCACGGGAGAGGGGTGAAAAACTGTTTTTT	CASSPRERGEKLFF
.	TRBV5-4	TRBJ1-4	.	TGTGCCAGCAGCTTCTACGGGGTTAATGAAAAACTGTTTTTT	CASSFYGVNEKLFF
.	TRBV6-5	TRBJ2-3	.	TGTGCCAGCAGTCCGAGGGGGGGAGATACGCAGTATTTT	CASSPRGGDTQYF
.	TRBV5-1	TRBJ2-2	.	TGCGCCAGCAGCACCTCCGCGGGGGGGGAGCTGTTTTTT	CASSTSAGGELFF
.	TRBV5-4	TRBJ2-5	.	TGTGCCAGCAGCTTGGGTCTCCGCAGTGAAGAGACCCAGTACTTC	CASSLGLRSEETQYF
.	TRBV11-2	TRBJ1-6	.	TGTGCCAGCAGCTCCGGGGGAGGGCCACGGGGGAATTCACCCCTCCACTTT	CASSSGGGPRGNSPLHF
.	TRBV14	TRBJ1-6	few	TGTGCCAGCAGCCAAGATCCCCCAGGGCGTTCACCCCTCCACTTT	CASSQDPPGRSPLHF
.	TRBV30	TRBJ1-3	.	TGTGCCTGGACGTATGGCCTCTCTGGAAACACCATATATTTT	CAWTYGLSGNTIYF
TRBD1	TRBV7-2	TRBJ1-6	.	TGTGCCAGCAGCTTAGGTGGGACAGCTAATTCACCCCTCCACTTT	CASSLGGTANSPLHF
.	TRBV6-5	TRBJ1-4	.	TGTGCCAGCAGTTCCCAGGTGTGGGAAAAACTGTTTTTT	CASSSQVWEKLFF
TRBD1	TRBV7-9	TRBJ1-4	.	TGTGCCAGCAGCTTAGCGGGACAGTCAGAAAAACTGTTTTTT	CASSLAGQSEKLFF
.	TRBV5-1	TRBJ1-1	.	TGCGCCAGCAGCTTGGGGCTGAACACTGAAGCTTTCTTT	CASSLGLNTEAFF
TRBD1	TRBV7-2	TRBJ1-5	.	TGTGCCAGCAGCTTACGGGCCCGCGGACAGGACGGCAATCAGCCCCAGCATTTT	CASSLRARGQDGNQPQHF